The source of this TCR beta chain is a study of blood T cells in healthy people across ages (dated by TCRdb to 2013 to 2016). About the study as a whole: In model experiments, roughly one uniquely barcoded TCR beta cDNA molecule per two T cells was captured by template switching. The study measured age-related changes in TCR beta repertoire diversity using deep sequencing normalized with unique cDNA molecular identifiers. Four age groups were formed from the donors: young (average approximately 15 years), middle-aged (just under 40), aged (over 55) and long-lived (around 82). Two additional independent replicas of 1 million unique cDNA reads from the same blood draw were analyzed for two donors (one aged 18 to 30 and one aged 80 or older). Broad study findings and their caveats: Observed TCR beta diversity per million T cells fell roughly linearly with age, and a significant reduction was already apparent by age roughly 40. Because the CMV infection status of the donors was unknown, age-related changes in expanded clonotypes may potentially have been confounded. Since profiling was done on bulk unsorted PBMCs, naive and antigen-experienced compartments could not be conclusively compared. The long-lived group showed more naive CD4+ T cells, fewer expanded clones and increased TCR diversity than the aged group, suggesting age selection. Estimates of total diversity from one million sequenced T cells were regarded as lower bounds and underestimates. A strong correlation was found between observed TCR beta diversity and the percentage of naive T cells measured by flow cytometry.

The protocol used for the library was 5' RACE. The reads were generated on an Illumina HiSeq 2500. A second PCR of about 6 to 12 cycles was performed with a sample-barcoded 5' primer and a J-beta primer mix. A unique molecular identifier was introduced onto each TCR beta cDNA molecule by a template-switch 5' adaptor carrying 12 random nucleotides. At least 2.5 million CDR3-containing paired-end reads were obtained from each sample. All of the RNA was converted into first-strand cDNA using the Mint cDNA synthesis kit, with a TRBC-specific oligonucleotide serving as the primer. All cDNA was treated with uracil-DNA glycosylase and then went through a first 18-cycle PCR with the universal primers M1SS and BC2_uni_R. In the source study's methods: Normalization of each sample was performed by random selection of 1 million high-quality reads, each carrying a distinct molecular identifier. Reads sharing molecular identifiers were discarded rather than binned into consensus sequences. MiTCR, run with a Q25 quality threshold and the strictest error-elimination algorithm, handled CDR3 identification, clonotype clustering and error correction. A nonparametric unseen species model using Euler transformation provided a lower-bound estimate of total TCR beta diversity. Through fastp at Q25 and MiXCR, TCRdb rebuilt clones from the public reads, retaining in-frame beta chains. For every CDR3 protein sequence, its rows merge into one entry that carries the most common genes and DNA. TCRdb's processing, not the authors', yielded these V and J calls. Recorded for this sample are approximately 800,000 distinct CDR3 sequences; 20% to 30% of them occurred a single time. 3% to 4.5% of the sample lies in the top ten.

The donors were under 40 Caucasian individuals from Russia, aged roughly 6 to 95 years, who were systemically healthy. Roughly 10 milliliters of peripheral blood were collected from each donor into EDTA-treated Vacutainer tubes. Ficoll-Paque density-gradient centrifugation was used to isolate PBMCs, with at least 7 million obtained per sample. Trizol reagent was used to extract total RNA from the PBMCs, yielding at least 6 micrograms per sample. Naive CD45RAhigh/CD27high T cell percentages were measured by flow cytometry on a PBMC aliquot from every donor. V and J lose 7 bases and 6 bases, and a span of 5 bases separates them. Its CDR3 holds 10 amino acids, cysteine through phenylalanine. Only CDR3 DNA remains: 30 bases, in frame from the first base. Looking up the germline V gene yields CDR1 MDHEN and CDR2 SYDVKM. Details on this clonotype: The antigen it recognizes is unknown. No much larger clonotype is one base removed from it; base qualities were not supplied.

This sample was also put to use in a study of T cells of mothers and their children. As the second study states: Nine systemically healthy Caucasian individuals, comprising three mothers and their six children, were included as donors. cDNA synthesis used all of the extracted RNA, with 1.5 ug of RNA in each 15 ul reaction. Sample barcodes and 2-4 random nucleotides were added via the M1S primer in the second PCR. Each mother yielded over 8.5 million TCR beta CDR3 reads and each child 2.5 million to 3 million reads. In both related and unrelated pairs, thymic selection shapes the output of TCR recombination in a similar way, with inherited differences having only a minor effect. Normalized repertoire overlap was always found to be slightly, but never significantly, higher in related mother-child pairs than in unrelated mother-child pairs. Persistent microchimeric T cell clones were not detected, at a sensitivity of about 99 clones per million clonotypes. In the study, deep NGS was used to compare the TCR beta repertoires of mothers and children, and features distinguishing related mother-child pairs from unrelated individuals were sought. On average, the children were roughly 11 +/- 4 years old, while the mothers were about 38 +/- 4 years old. After adapters were ligated using NEBNext reagents, the libraries underwent 100+100 nt paired-end sequencing on an Illumina HiSeq 2000. To avoid cross-contamination, the mother libraries and the child libraries were prepared a month apart and sequenced in separate runs. For each donor, between roughly 450,000 and 2,100,000 distinct TCR beta clonotypes were identified. Naive TCR beta clonotypes were estimated from low-frequency clonotypes matched to each donor's FACS-determined naive share, without sorting.

The rearranged chain carries TRBV28 and TRBJ2-3, with the D gene uncertain. The TCR sequence derives from a boy younger than 18 in good health. Sequencing input: blood. The CDR3: CASKVDTQYF. The DNA reads as follows: TGTGCCAGCAAAGTGGATACGCAGTATTTT.